This T cell receptor beta chain was identified during a study of CD8 T cells in Susac syndrome. CDR1 is LGHNA, CDR2 YSLEER, per germline. CDR3 length: 14 residues. The V end was cut by 5 bases, the J end by 6 bases, with 15 bases between. RNA, at about 0.5 to 1 ug, was reverse transcribed with random hexamers. An immunoSEQ multiplex PCR generated amplified TCR beta CDR3 products spanning 54 Vbeta and 13 Jbeta. One entry per CDR3 protein, called by TCRdb with MiXCR from the immunoSEQ multiplex PCR reads. The sample contains more than 85,000 distinct CDR3 sequences, about 96% of which appear only once. Sequencing of TCR beta, carried out with a high-throughput approach, was applied to CD8+ and CD4+ T cells from the blood. Healthy donors formed controls matched for age and sex.

The chain uses TRBV4-3 and TRBJ2-3; tentative D call: TRBD2 (6 bases). This receptor was identified in a human donor in good health. Sequencing was done on a sample of CD4+ T cells from PBMCs. Here the CDR3 reads CASSGFGGVDTQYF. CDR3 coding DNA: TGCGCCAGCAGCGGATTCGGGGGTGTGGATACGCAGTATTTT.